These T cell receptor beta chains were read from a single sample in a study of control samples from healthy donors and cancer patients. TCRdb's table, derived via immunoSEQ multiplex PCR, lists solely in-frame clones and lacks some. The table lists around 180,000 clones, 85% to 95% of them singletons. Sequences were obtained from blood. The receptors here all came from a woman under 30 in good health. CDR3s leave out the opening cysteine and the closing phenylalanine or tryptophan. The order of the fields is CDR3 length, J gene, V gene, D gene, clone size, CDR3 protein. A D gene is named only where the DNA matches it firmly. Part of the rows lack a size; the others show once, few, many or a class for expanded clones.

len: 15; j_gene: TRBJ2-7; v_gene: TRBV9; d_gene: TRBD2; abundance: .; CDR3aa: ASSPRGGLYFSYEQY
len: 14; j_gene: TRBJ2-7; v_gene: TRBV10-1; d_gene: TRBD1; abundance: .; CDR3aa: ASSESFGTGRYEQY
len: 12; j_gene: TRBJ1-1; v_gene: TRBV9; d_gene: .; abundance: .; CDR3aa: ASSLRGFATEAF
len: 15; j_gene: TRBJ2-1; v_gene: TRBV4-1; d_gene: TRBD2; abundance: .; CDR3aa: ASSQDLGGRAVNEQF
len: 14; j_gene: TRBJ2-1; v_gene: TRBV4-1; d_gene: .; abundance: .; CDR3aa: ASSQDIAPAYNEQF
len: 9; j_gene: TRBJ2-3; v_gene: TRBV20-1; d_gene: .; abundance: many; CDR3aa: SAAGTDTQY
len: 17; j_gene: TRBJ2-1; v_gene: TRBV24-1; d_gene: TRBD2; abundance: .; CDR3aa: ATSDRGINSGSTYNEQF
len: 12; j_gene: TRBJ1-4; v_gene: TRBV6-6; d_gene: .; abundance: .; CDR3aa: ASSYRRGSEKLF
len: 15; j_gene: TRBJ1-5; v_gene: TRBV19; d_gene: .; abundance: .; CDR3aa: ASSDELQGSSNQPQH
len: 14; j_gene: TRBJ2-5; v_gene: TRBV7-2; d_gene: .; abundance: .; CDR3aa: ASSLRRLPGVETQY
len: 12; j_gene: TRBJ1-1; v_gene: TRBV2; d_gene: TRBD1; abundance: once; CDR3aa: ASRGQVLNTEAF
len: 11; j_gene: TRBJ2-7; v_gene: TRBV28; d_gene: .; abundance: .; CDR3aa: ASSLGAGVQQY
len: 13; j_gene: TRBJ1-3; v_gene: TRBV28; d_gene: .; abundance: .; CDR3aa: ASTLGGSFGNTIY
len: 15; j_gene: TRBJ1-3; v_gene: TRBV5-4; d_gene: TRBD1; abundance: few; CDR3aa: ASSSGTGVKSGNTIY